These 16 T cell receptor beta chains were all obtained from the same sample, sequenced in a study of T-cell memory formation after mild COVID-19. One entry per CDR3 protein results from TCRdb running MiXCR on the 5' RACE reads. The sample has about 250,000 distinct CDR3 sequences, roughly 14% seen once. Material for sequencing was PBMCs or a T cell subset sorted from them (not recorded which). The receptors stem from an adult woman who had mild COVID-19 (a few samples of this study predate the infection). Cell type and time point are not known.

The rearrangement joins TRBV10-3 to TRBJ2-7; D is tentatively TRBD1 or TRBD2 (5 bases each). Trimming stripped 6 bases from V and 0 bases from J, with 15 bases between. CDR3 length equals 15 residues. The germline V gene has CDR1 ENHRY and CDR2 SYGVKD. The CDR3 DNA sequence: TGTGCCATCAGGGGGTCCGGGACGGACTCCTACGAGCAGTACTTC. Residues: CAIRGSGTDSYEQYF.

This clonotype was seen a few times. V is TRBV5-6 and J is TRBJ2-2; possible D gene TRBD2, 5 bases. The V gene's germline CDR1 is SGHDT and CDR2 YYEEEE. This CDR3 spans 15 amino acids. Trimming stripped 0 bases from V and 7 bases from J, with 13 bases between. CDR3 DNA: TGTGCCAGCAGCTTGGTTGGTAGCCGGGACGGGGAGCTGTTTTTT. Amino acids: CASSLVGSRDGELFF.

The V call is TRBV25-1, the J call TRBJ2-1, with D perhaps matching TRBD2 (6 bases). This CDR3 contains 13 residues. Per germline, CDR1 MGHDK and CDR2 SYGVNS. Trimming cost V 1 base and J 12 bases, with 13 bases left between them. DNA of the CDR3: TGTGCCAGCAGTGAATCCCGCCGGGGAGGGCAGTTCTTC. It yields the protein CASSESRRGGQFF. Using reference TRBV25-1 and TRBJ2-1 for the parts outside the CDR3, the full variable domain is EADIYQTPRYLVIGTGKKITLECSQTMGHDKMYWYQQDPGMELHLIHYSYGVNSTEKGDLSSESTVSRIRTEHFPLTLESARPSHTSQYLCASSESRRGGQFFGPGTRLTVL.

This clonotype was observed a few times. The chain links TRBV4-2 to TRBJ1-2, with D possibly TRBD1 on 5 matching bases. The V end lost 4 bases, the J end lost 7 bases, and 19 bases lay between the germline ends. The CDR3 runs 15 residues. Looked up from germline, CDR1 is LGHNA and CDR2 is YNFKEQ. CDR3: CASSPRQMGTGGYTF. CDR3 sequence (DNA): TGTGCCAGCAGCCCCCGACAGATGGGGACGGGTGGCTACACCTTC.

The table lists this clonotype with many counts. The chain combines TRBV4-1 with TRBJ2-7; no clear D. CDR3 size: 14 residues. From germline, CDR1 is MGHRA and CDR2 YSYEKL. Trimming cost V 0 bases and J 0 bases, with 6 bases left between them. The CDR3 sequence: CASSQEGNSYEQYF. The CDR3 nucleotides are TGCGCCAGCAGCCAAGAGGGCAACTCCTACGAGCAGTACTTC.

This clonotype was seen ten or more times. Here the CDR3 DNA reads TGCAGTGCTAGGGCGAACGAGCAGTACTTC. Translating gives CSARANEQYF. The rearrangement joins TRBV20-1 to TRBJ2-7; D remains unclear. Germline V gene data show CDR1 as DFQATT and CDR2 as SNEGSKA (reference sequence). The CDR3 runs 10 residues. Trimming left V 3 bases short and J 5 bases short, with 5 bases between.

This clonotype appeared many times. This chain joins TRBV7-2 and TRBJ2-5; 11 positions agree with TRBD2. This CDR3 contains 18 residues. The ends lost 2 bases at V and 1 base at J; junction bases unmatched: 9. Germline-derived CDR1 and CDR2 are SGHTA and FQGNSA. CDR3 protein: CASSLWGLAVGIQETQYF. CDR3 bases: TGTGCCAGCAGCTTATGGGGACTAGCGGTAGGGATCCAAGAGACCCAGTACTTC. Full variable domain (missing parts from reference TRBV7-2 and TRBJ2-5): GAGVSQSPSNKVTEKGKDVELRCDPISGHTALYWYRQSLGQGLEFLIYFQGNSAPDKSGLPSDRFSAERTGGSVSTLTIQRTQQEDSAVYLCASSLWGLAVGIQETQYFGPGTRLLVL.

This clonotype was counted between two and nine times. This rearrangement joins TRBV29-1 to TRBJ2-6; possibly TRBD2 for D (7 bases). Germline V gene lookup returns CDR1 SQVTM and CDR2 ANQGSEA. The CDR3 sequence is 16 residues long. Trimming removed 0 bases from V and 4 bases from J, with 13 bases in between. The CDR3 protein is CSVEDLRGLGANVLTF. The DNA of the CDR3 is TGCAGCGTTGAAGATCTGCGGGGGCTCGGGGCCAACGTCCTGACTTTC.

This chain links TRBV5-6 with TRBJ1-4; unclear D gene. CDR1 and CDR2 from the germline V gene are SGHDT and YYEEEE. Trimming removed 3 bases from V and 8 bases from J, with 17 bases in between. The CDR3 consists of 15 residues. CDR3 in amino acids: CASSSLGLGGEKLFF. CDR3 bases: TGTGCCAGCAGCTCACTAGGACTCGGAGGGGAAAAACTGTTTTTT.

This clonotype was seen only a few times. CDR3 DNA: TGTGCCAGCAGTTTTACAGGGGCCTCAGGAGAAAAACTGTTTTTT. Residues: CASSFTGASGEKLFF. The rearrangement joins TRBV12-3 or TRBV12-4 to TRBJ1-4, with 7 bases lining up with TRBD1. The V and J ends lost 3 bases and 8 bases, in that order; junction bases with no gene match: 9. The CDR3 contains 15 residues.

The chain links TRBV20-1 to TRBJ2-3; 8 positions agree with TRBD2. This CDR3 region has 13 residues. V lost 3 bases, J lost 2 bases, and 1 base stayed unmatched. Germline V gene lookup returns CDR1 DFQATT and CDR2 SNEGSKA (reference sequence). For the CDR3, the DNA is TGCAGTGCTAGCGGGAGGGCCACAGATACGCAGTATTTT. It specifies CSASGRATDTQYF.

The chain joins TRBV11-2 to TRBJ2-3; TRBD2 is a possible D gene (6 bases). With 4 bases removed from V and 5 bases from J, the gap between germline ends came to 13 bases. The CDR3 covers 14 residues. The germline V gene encodes CDR1 SGHAT and CDR2 FQNNGV. CDR3 sequence: CASSSGTQRDTQYF. The CDR3 coding sequence is TGTGCCAGCAGCTCCGGGACTCAACGAGATACGCAGTATTTT.

J is TRBJ1-1 and V is TRBV25-1; D not resolved. Germline CDR1 MGHDK, CDR2 SYGVNS. There are 13 residues in the CDR3. The V and J ends lost 6 bases and 1 base respectively, with 9 bases between them. The CDR3 is CASSKRANTEAFF. The CDR3 nucleotides are TGTGCCAGCAGCAAAAGGGCGAACACTGAAGCTTTCTTT.

Ten or more counts support this clonotype. At one of its ends the junction is not consistent with the germline gene, which may arise from a read error. The rearrangement uses TRBV5-1 and TRBJ2-7; D remains ambiguous. Germline V gene sequence: CDR1 SGHRS, CDR2 YFSETQ. The CDR3 is 12 residues long. The CDR3 DNA reads as TGTGCCAGCAGTTTATCCGCCTACGAGCAGTACTTC. It codes for CASSLSAYEQYF.

This chain links TRBV4-3 with TRBJ1-3; TRBD1 might be the D (6 bases). CDR1 is LGHNA and CDR2 is YSLEER in the germline V gene. This CDR3 has 16 residues. V lost 0 bases and J lost 0, with 9 bases in between. For the CDR3, the DNA is TGCGCCAGCAGCCAAGATAAACAGGGCTCTGGAAACACCATATATTTT. Translating it yields CASSQDKQGSGNTIYF.

Regarding this clonotype: A single base separates this from a much larger clone, so it may be a read error. The rearrangement joins TRBV7-2 to TRBJ1-2, with D possibly being TRBD1 (6 bases). The germline V and J ends were trimmed by 6 bases and 8 bases, with 19 bases remaining between them. The CDR3 totals 14 residues. Germline lookup yields CDR1 SGHTA and CDR2 FQGNSA. The chain's CDR3 is CASRLLGPQGGYTF. The CDR3 DNA reads TGTGCCAGCAGACTCCTCGGCCCCCAGGGGGGCTACACCTTC.